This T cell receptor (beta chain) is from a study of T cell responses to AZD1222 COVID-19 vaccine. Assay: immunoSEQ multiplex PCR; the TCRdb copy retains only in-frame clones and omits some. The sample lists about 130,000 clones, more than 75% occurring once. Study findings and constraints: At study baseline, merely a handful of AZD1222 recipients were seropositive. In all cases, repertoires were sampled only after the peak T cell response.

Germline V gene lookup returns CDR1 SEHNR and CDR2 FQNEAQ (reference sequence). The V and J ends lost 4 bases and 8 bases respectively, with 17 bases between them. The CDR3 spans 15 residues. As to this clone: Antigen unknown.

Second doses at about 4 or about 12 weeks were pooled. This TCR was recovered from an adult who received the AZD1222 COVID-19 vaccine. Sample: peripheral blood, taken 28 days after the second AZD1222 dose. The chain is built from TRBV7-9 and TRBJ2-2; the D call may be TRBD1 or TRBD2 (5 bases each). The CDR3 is CASSSKWGILGELFF. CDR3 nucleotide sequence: TGTGCCAGCAGCTCGAAGTGGGGGATACTGGGGGAGCTGTTTTTT.